The source of this T cell receptor (beta chain) is a study of shared clonotypes between healthy human individuals. Produced via immunoSEQ multiplex PCR; TCRdb's table is partial and in-frame only. The profile shows under 2,500,000 clones, approximately 95% of them singletons. V was pared by 2 bases and J by 8 bases, with 11 bases of the junction left unmatched. CDR1 and CDR2 (germline): SEHNR, FQNEAQ (reference sequence). This CDR3 spans 16 amino acids. This sequence originates from a man between 18 and 29 years old in good health. The chain couples TRBV7-9 to TRBJ2-1, with 8 bases fitting TRBD2. Sequenced: naive CD4+ T cells sorted from blood. Subset indicated: CD45RA+ positively selected. The CDR3 region has the DNA TGTGCCAGCAGCTTATTGAGGACGCGGGGGGATCATGAGCAGTTCTTC. Encoded protein: CASSLLRTRGDHEQFF.